Listed here are 18 T cell receptor beta chains from one sample, sequenced in a study of cytomegalovirus exposure and HLA in healthy donors. PCR employed 60 Vbeta and 13 Jbeta primers. Data came from immunoSEQ multiplex PCR; TCRdb stores just in-frame clones and leaves some out. The sample carries about 90,000 clones, approximately 71% recorded once. Sequencing used PBMCs. These receptors were collected from a woman between 18 and 29 years old in good health and CMV-seropositive.

This clone was picked up one time. The rearrangement uses TRBV4-3 and TRBJ2-7, with 9 bases that match TRBD1. Trimming took 3 bases from V and 2 from J; bases not matched to a gene: 5. CDR1 is LGHNA and CDR2 is YSLEER in the germline V gene. The CDR3 consists of 15 residues. CDR3 DNA sequence: TGCGCCAGCAGCCAGTCCCGGGACAGGGCCTACGAGCAGTACTTC. This codes for CASSQSRDRAYEQYF.

This chain joins TRBV6-5 and TRBJ1-4, with D possibly being TRBD1 (5 bases). The V end lost 7 bases, the J end lost 8 bases, and 14 bases lay between the germline ends. The CDR3 is 13 residues long. The germline V gene has CDR1 MNHEY and CDR2 SVGAGI. CDR3 sequence: CASTQPGGEKLFF. The CDR3 DNA follows: TGTGCCAGCACTCAGCCTGGGGGGGAAAAACTGTTTTTT.

This clone turned up a few times. The chain employs TRBV7-8 and TRBJ1-3; unclear D gene. With 5 bases removed from V and 0 bases from J, the gap between germline ends came to 14 bases. Looked up from germline, CDR1 is SGHVS and CDR2 is FQNEAQ. This CDR3 is built from 16 residues. CDR3 sequence reads: CASSIGLDSSGNTIYF. DNA for the CDR3: TGTGCCAGCAGCATTGGACTGGATTCCTCTGGAAACACCATATATTTT.

The gene calls are TRBV19 and TRBJ2-6, with TRBD1 matching 7 bases. J was trimmed by 2 bases and V by 7 bases; bases with no gene match: 11. Germline CDR1 LNHDA, CDR2 SQIVND (reference sequence). CDR3 length equals 17 residues. The CDR3 region is CASKDRQGLPGANVLTF. The CDR3 nucleotides are TGTGCCAGTAAAGATAGACAGGGCTTACCTGGGGCCAACGTCCTGACTTTC.

A few counts support this clone. The chain uses TRBV4-2 and TRBJ2-5; D is possibly TRBD2 (5 bases). In germline, CDR1 is LGHNA, CDR2 YNFKEQ. The CDR3 loop spans 13 amino acids. The V end was cut by 0 bases, the J end by 4 bases, with 6 bases between. CDR3 in amino acids: CASSQEGGETQYF. The CDR3 DNA sequence: TGTGCCAGCAGCCAAGAAGGAGGAGAGACCCAGTACTTC.

The V and J genes are TRBV13 and TRBJ2-7; 8 nucleotides line up with TRBD1. This CDR3 has 15 amino acids. V trimming: 4 bases; J trimming: 3 bases; junction bases outside the gene matches: 8. The germline V gene has CDR1 PRHDT and CDR2 FYEKMQ (reference sequence). The CDR3, as DNA: TGTGCCAGCAGCTCCCTCGGACAGGGTATCTACGAGCAGTACTTC. As protein: CASSSLGQGIYEQYF.

This clone has a handful of counts. The chain employs TRBV7-2 and TRBJ2-7; the D is unclear. The CDR3 covers 16 residues. Germline CDR1 and CDR2: SGHTA and FQGNSA. Trimming pared 0 bases from V and 2 bases from J, leaving 14 bases between. In DNA, the CDR3 is TGTGCCAGCAGCTTAGCGAAGAGAGGTGGTACCTACGAGCAGTACTTC. This translates into CASSLAKRGGTYEQYF.

V gene TRBV5-1 combines with J gene TRBJ2-2, with D perhaps TRBD1 (6 bases). The CDR3 totals 14 residues. The germline CDR1 and CDR2 sequences are SGHRS and YFSETQ. The V gene lost 4 bases and the J gene lost 1 base, with 8 bases spanning the gap. CDR3 DNA: TGCGCCAGCAGCCCGGGACAGAACACCGGGGAGCTGTTTTTT. Its protein product is CASSPGQNTGELFF. Variable domain in full (rest from reference TRBV5-1 and TRBJ2-2): KAGVTQTPRYLIKTRGQQVTLSCSPISGHRSVSWYQQTPGQGLQFLFEYFSETQRNKGNFPGRFSGRQFSNSRSEMNVSTLELGDSALYLCASSPGQNTGELFFGEGSRLTVL.

The V gene is TRBV28, the J gene TRBJ2-5, with 8 bases aligning to TRBD2. The junction had 8 bases not matched to a gene; V was cut back by 10 bases and J by 1 base. CDR1 and CDR2 from the germline V gene are MDHEN and SYDVKM. The length of the CDR3 is 14 residues. The CDR3 loop reads CATSPGGAQETQYF. In nucleotides, the CDR3 is TGTGCCACCTCCCCCGGGGGGGCCCAAGAGACCCAGTACTTC.

The chain is built from TRBV6-5 and TRBJ1-1; 8 nucleotides line up with TRBD1. This CDR3 spans 15 amino acids. CDR1 is MNHEY and CDR2 is SVGAGI in the germline V gene. J was trimmed by 4 bases and V by 0 bases; bases with no gene match: 4. The CDR3 DNA follows: TGTGCCAGCAGTTACTCCGAGCAGGGGGCCACTGAAGCTTTCTTT. Translation gives CASSYSEQGATEAFF.

The chain uses TRBV7-9 and TRBJ2-3, with 10 positions matching TRBD1. Germline V gene data show CDR1 as SEHNR and CDR2 as FQNEAQ (reference sequence). This CDR3 spans 16 amino acids. V shed 5 bases, J shed 5 bases, and the junction held 10 bases outside the gene matches. The CDR3 protein is CASSIRQGAGVDTQYF. The CDR3 bases are TGTGCCAGCAGCATCCGACAGGGGGCAGGGGTAGATACGCAGTATTTT.

The chain carries TRBV4-1 and TRBJ2-1; D is uncertain. V gave up 4 bases and J gave up 9 bases, with 10 bases separating them. This CDR3 is 12 amino acids long. Germline loops: CDR1 MGHRA, CDR2 YSYEKL. The DNA for the CDR3 is TGCGCCAGCAGCCCTGGTGGCTTTGAGCAGTTCTTC. It is translated as CASSPGGFEQFF.

This clone was counted a single time. J is TRBJ2-1 and V is TRBV9, with TRBD2 identical over 10 bases. The germline gives CDR1 SGDLS, CDR2 YYNGEE. The CDR3 has 16 amino acids. V was pared by 0 bases and J by 5 bases, with 5 bases of the junction left unmatched. CDR3 loop: CASSVGLAGADNEQFF. The CDR3, as DNA: TGTGCCAGCAGCGTAGGCCTAGCGGGGGCCGACAATGAGCAGTTCTTC.

The genes are TRBV27 and TRBJ2-4; D is possibly TRBD2 (6 bases). The CDR3 extends over 13 amino acids. The germline CDR1 and CDR2 sequences are MNHEY and SMNVEV (reference sequence). The V end lost 2 bases, the J end lost 4 bases, and 6 bases lay between the germline ends. The CDR3 nucleotides read TGTGCCAGCAGTTTAGGGAGGAAAAACATTCAGTACTTC. As protein: CASSLGRKNIQYF.

This chain joins TRBV28 and TRBJ2-5; TRBD1 agrees at 7 bases. The CDR3 runs 12 residues. Germline CDR1 and CDR2: MDHEN and SYDVKM. The V segment lost 3 bases and the J segment 14 bases; nucleotides outside the gene matches: 9. The chain's CDR3 is CASSFRRGLYYF. DNA of the CDR3: TGTGCCAGCAGTTTTCGTAGGGGGCTCTATTACTTC.

The chain carries TRBV28 and TRBJ2-7; maybe TRBD2 (5 bases). This CDR3 is built from 13 residues. Trimming shortened V by 4 bases and J by 2 bases, and 9 bases separated the two germline ends. Looked up from germline, CDR1 is MDHEN and CDR2 is SYDVKM. The CDR3 here is CASSWPGTYEQYF. As DNA, the CDR3 is TGTGCCAGCAGTTGGCCGGGAACCTACGAGCAGTACTTC. The complete variable domain, with remaining parts taken from reference TRBV28 and TRBJ2-7, reads DVKVTQSSRYLVKRTGEKVFLECVQDMDHENMFWYRQDPGLGLRLIYFSYDVKMKEKGDIPEGYSVSREKKERFSLILESASTNQTSMYLCASSWPGTYEQYFGPGTRLTVT.

The chain combines TRBV12-5 with TRBJ2-6; D possibly corresponds to TRBD1 (5 bases). V was cut by 5 bases and J by 13 bases, with 12 bases left in between. This CDR3 is 12 amino acids long. Germline assignment: CDR1 LGHNT and CDR2 FRNRAP. In nucleotides, the CDR3 is TGTGCTAGTGGTCATACAGGAGAGGTCCTGACTTTC. Its protein product is CASGHTGEVLTF.

The rearrangement links TRBV6-5 to TRBJ2-7; 7 bases fit TRBD1. The CDR3 has 11 residues. The germline V gene has CDR1 MNHEY and CDR2 SVGAGI. V lost 8 bases to trimming and J lost 6 bases; unmatched junction nucleotides: 4. This chain's CDR3 is CASSAGGEQYF. CDR3 nucleotide sequence: TGTGCCAGCTCCGCAGGGGGCGAGCAGTACTTC.